This T cell receptor (beta chain) was captured in a study of blood T cell repertoires in COVID-19. For the study at large: Sources were T cells, B-cell-depleted T cells, or PBMCs; the material itself was cDNA or gDNA.

Across fewer than 25 US areas, participants ranged in age from 18 to 89 years. Two negative PCRs, clearance, or symptom resolution were required of recovered Cohort 3 donors. In the authors' workflow: Estimation of nucleated cell counts relied on the amplification of reference gene primers. TCRdb's copy holds only in-frame clones and misses some; the assay was immunoSEQ multiplex PCR. V and J calls and clone size are copied from that table; D and trimming were computed from the DNA. The sample carries 350,000 or so clones, more than 85% recorded once. V trimming: 5 bases; J trimming: 7 bases; junction bases outside the gene matches: 6. Germline CDR1 and CDR2: SGHTA and FQGTGA. The CDR3 contains 15 residues.

The receptor's source is a woman in her twenties or thirties who had recovered from COVID-19. The genes are TRBV7-3 and TRBJ2-1, with TRBD2 identical over 12 bases. Sequences were obtained from PBMCs or T cells enriched from blood (not recorded which). Here the CDR3 DNA reads TGTGCCAGCAGCCTAGCGGGAGGGCCTCGAAATGAGCAGTTCTTC. This encodes CASSLAGGPRNEQFF.